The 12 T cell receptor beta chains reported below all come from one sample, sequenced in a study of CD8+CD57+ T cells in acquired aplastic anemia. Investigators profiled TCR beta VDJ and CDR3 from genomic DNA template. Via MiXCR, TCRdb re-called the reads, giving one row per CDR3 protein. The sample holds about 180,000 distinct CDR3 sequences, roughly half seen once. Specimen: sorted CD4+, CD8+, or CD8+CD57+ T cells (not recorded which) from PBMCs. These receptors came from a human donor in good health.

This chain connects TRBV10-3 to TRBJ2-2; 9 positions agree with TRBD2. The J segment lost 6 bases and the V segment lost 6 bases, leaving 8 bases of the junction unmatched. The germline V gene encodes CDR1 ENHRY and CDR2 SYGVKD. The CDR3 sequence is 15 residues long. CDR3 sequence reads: CAIRECGRAAGELFF. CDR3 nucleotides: TGTGCCATCAGAGAATGCGGGAGGGCCGCCGGGGAGCTGTTTTTT.

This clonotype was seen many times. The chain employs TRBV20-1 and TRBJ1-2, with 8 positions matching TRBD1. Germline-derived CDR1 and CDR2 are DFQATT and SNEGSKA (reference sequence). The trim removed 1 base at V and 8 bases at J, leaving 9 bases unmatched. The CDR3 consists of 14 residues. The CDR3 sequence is CSARGGTGLLGYTF. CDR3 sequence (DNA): TGCAGTGCTAGAGGGGGGACAGGACTTTTGGGCTACACCTTC.

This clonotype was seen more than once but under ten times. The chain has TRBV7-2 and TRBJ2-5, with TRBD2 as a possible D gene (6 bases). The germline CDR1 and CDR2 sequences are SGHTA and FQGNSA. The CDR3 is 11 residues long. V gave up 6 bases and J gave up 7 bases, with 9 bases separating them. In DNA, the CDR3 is TGTGCCAGCAGTCGGCGGGGGACCCAGTACTTC. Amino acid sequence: CASSRRGTQYF.

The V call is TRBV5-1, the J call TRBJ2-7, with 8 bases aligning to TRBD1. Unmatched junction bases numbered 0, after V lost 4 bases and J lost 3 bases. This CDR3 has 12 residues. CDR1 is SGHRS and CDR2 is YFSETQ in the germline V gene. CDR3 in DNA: TGCGCCAGCAGCACAGGGGGCTACGAGCAGTACTTC. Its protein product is CASSTGGYEQYF.

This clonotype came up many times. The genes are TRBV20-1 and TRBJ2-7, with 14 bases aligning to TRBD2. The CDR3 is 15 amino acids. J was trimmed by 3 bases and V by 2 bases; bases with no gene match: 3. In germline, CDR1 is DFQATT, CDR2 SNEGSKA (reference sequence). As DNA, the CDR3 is TGCAGTGCTAGATCCGGGACTAGCGGGAGCTACGAGCAGTACTTC. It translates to CSARSGTSGSYEQYF.

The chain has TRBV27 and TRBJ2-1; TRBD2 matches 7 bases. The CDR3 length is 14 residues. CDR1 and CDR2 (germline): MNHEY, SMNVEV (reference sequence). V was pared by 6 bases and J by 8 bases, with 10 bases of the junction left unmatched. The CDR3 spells CASSPQGLSDEQFF. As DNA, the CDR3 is TGTGCCAGCAGCCCCCAGGGACTAAGCGATGAGCAGTTCTTC.

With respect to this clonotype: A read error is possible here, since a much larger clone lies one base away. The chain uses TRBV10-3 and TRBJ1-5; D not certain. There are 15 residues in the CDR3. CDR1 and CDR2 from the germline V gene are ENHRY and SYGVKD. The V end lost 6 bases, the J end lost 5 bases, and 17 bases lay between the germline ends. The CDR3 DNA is TGTGCCATCAGCTCCTCCCCGTACACAGATCAGCCCCAGCATTTT. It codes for CAISSSPYTDQPQHF.

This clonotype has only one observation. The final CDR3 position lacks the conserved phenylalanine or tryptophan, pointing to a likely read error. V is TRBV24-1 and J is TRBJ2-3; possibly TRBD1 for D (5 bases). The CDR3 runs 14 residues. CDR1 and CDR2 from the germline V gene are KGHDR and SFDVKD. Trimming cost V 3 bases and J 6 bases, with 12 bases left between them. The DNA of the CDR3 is TGTGCCACCAGTGATCCGACAGCCACGGATACGCAGTATTCT. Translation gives CATSDPTATDTQYS.

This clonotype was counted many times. The chain's CDR3 is CSASGRTNEKLFF. CDR3 nucleotide sequence: TGCAGTGCTAGCGGGAGGACTAATGAAAAACTGTTTTTT. The chain employs TRBV20-1 and TRBJ1-4, with D unclear. From germline, CDR1 is DFQATT and CDR2 SNEGSKA (reference sequence). This CDR3 has 13 amino acids. Trimming pared 3 bases from V and 2 bases from J, leaving 7 bases between.

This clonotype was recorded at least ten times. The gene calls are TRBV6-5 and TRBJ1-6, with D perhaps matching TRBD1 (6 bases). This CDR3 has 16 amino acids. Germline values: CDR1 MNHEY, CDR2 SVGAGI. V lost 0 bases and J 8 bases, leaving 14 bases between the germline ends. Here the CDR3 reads CASSYSKWGADSPLHF. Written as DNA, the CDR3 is TGTGCCAGCAGTTACTCGAAGTGGGGGGCGGATTCACCCCTCCACTTT.

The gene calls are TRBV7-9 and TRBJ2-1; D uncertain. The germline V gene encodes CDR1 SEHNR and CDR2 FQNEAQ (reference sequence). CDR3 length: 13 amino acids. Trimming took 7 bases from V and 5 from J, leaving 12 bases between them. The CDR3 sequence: CASTTLQNNEQFF. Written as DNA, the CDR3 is TGTGCCAGCACGACTCTGCAAAACAATGAGCAGTTCTTC. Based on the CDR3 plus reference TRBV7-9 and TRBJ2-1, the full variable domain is DTGVSQNPRHKITKRGQNVTFRCDPISEHNRLYWYRQTLGQGPEFLTYFQNEAQLEKSRLLSDRFSAERPKGSFSTLEIQRTEQGDSAMYLCASTTLQNNEQFFGPGTRLTVL.

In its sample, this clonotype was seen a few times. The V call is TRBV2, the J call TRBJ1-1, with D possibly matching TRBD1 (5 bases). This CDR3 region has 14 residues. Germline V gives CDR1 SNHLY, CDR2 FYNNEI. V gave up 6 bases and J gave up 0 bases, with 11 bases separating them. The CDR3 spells CASRADSLNTEAFF. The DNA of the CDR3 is TGTGCCAGCAGAGCTGACAGTCTGAACACTGAAGCTTTCTTT.